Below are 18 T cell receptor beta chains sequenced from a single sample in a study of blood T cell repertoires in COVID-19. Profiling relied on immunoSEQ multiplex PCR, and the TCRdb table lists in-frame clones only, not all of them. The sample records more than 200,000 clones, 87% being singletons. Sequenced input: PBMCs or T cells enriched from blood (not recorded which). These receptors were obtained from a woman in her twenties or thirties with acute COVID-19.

In nucleotides, the CDR3 is TGTGCCAGCAGACAGGGGTCTAACACCGGGGAGCTGTTTTTT. This codes for CASRQGSNTGELFF. The rearrangement joins TRBV28 to TRBJ2-2, with 7 bases that match TRBD1. The CDR3 has 14 amino acids. Germline V gene lookup returns CDR1 MDHEN and CDR2 SYDVKM. V lost 6 bases and J lost 2; bases outside the gene matches: 3.

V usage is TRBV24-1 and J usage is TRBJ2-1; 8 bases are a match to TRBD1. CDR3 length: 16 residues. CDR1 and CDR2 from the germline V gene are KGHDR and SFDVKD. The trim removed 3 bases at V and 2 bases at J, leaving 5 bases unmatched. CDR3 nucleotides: TGTGCCACCAGTGATCGCTCGGGACAGGCCTACAATGAGCAGTTCTTC. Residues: CATSDRSGQAYNEQFF.

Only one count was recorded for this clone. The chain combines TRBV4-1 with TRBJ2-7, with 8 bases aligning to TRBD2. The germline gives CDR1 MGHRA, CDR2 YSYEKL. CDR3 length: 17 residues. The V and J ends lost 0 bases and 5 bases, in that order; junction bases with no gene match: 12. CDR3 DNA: TGCGCCAGCAGCCAAGATTGGAGAAGCGGGAGTCTCGACGAGCAGTACTTC. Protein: CASSQDWRSGSLDEQYF.

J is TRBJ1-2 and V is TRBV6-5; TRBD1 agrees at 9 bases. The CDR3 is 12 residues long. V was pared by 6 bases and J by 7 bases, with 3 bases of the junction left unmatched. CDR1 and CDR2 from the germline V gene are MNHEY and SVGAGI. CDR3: CASRGQGLGYTF. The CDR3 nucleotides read TGTGCCAGCAGGGGACAGGGCCTTGGCTACACCTTC.

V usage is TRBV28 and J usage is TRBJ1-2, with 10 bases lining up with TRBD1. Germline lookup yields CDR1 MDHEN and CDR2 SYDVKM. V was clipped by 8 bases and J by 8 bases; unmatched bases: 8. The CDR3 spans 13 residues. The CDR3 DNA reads TGTGCCAGCCGACAGGGGGCTACTAGCGGCTACACCTTC. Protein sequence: CASRQGATSGYTF.

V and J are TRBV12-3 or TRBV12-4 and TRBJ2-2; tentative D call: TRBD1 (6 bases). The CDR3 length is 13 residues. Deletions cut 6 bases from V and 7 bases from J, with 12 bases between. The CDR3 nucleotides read TGTGCCAGCAGCGGACGGACAGTCGGGGAGCTGTTTTTT. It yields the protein CASSGRTVGELFF.

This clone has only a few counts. CDR3 DNA sequence: TGTGCCAGCAGCCAAGTATATAGGAACACTGAAGCTTTCTTT. Translated, it gives CASSQVYRNTEAFF. This chain connects TRBV3-1 (or the pseudogene TRBV3-2) to TRBJ1-1; D is undetermined. This CDR3 has 14 residues. V lost 1 base and J lost 1, with 7 bases in between. Germline V CDR1 and CDR2: LGHDT, YNNKEL (reference sequence).

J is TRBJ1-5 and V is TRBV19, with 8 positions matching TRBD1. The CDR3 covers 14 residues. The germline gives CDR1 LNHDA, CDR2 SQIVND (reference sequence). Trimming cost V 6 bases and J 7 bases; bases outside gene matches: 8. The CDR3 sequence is CASRGTGYFQPQHF. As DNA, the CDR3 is TGTGCCAGTAGGGGGACAGGCTATTTCCAGCCCCAGCATTTT. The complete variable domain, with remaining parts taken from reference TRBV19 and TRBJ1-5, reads DGGITQSPKYLFRKEGQNVTLSCEQNLNHDAMYWYRQDPGQGLRLIYYSQIVNDFQKGDIAEGYSVSREKKESFPLTVTSAQKNPTAFYLCASRGTGYFQPQHFGDGTRLSIL.

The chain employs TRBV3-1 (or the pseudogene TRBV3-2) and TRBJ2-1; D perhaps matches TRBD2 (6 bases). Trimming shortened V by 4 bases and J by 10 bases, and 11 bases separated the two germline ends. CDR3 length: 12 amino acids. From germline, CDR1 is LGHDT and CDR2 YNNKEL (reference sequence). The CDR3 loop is CASSPQGGEQFF. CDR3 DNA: TGTGCCAGCAGCCCCCAGGGAGGAGAGCAGTTCTTC.

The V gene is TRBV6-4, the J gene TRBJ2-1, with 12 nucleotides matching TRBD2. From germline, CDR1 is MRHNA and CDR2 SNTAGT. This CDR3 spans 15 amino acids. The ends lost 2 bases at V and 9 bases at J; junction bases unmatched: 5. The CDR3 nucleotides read TGTGCCAGCAGTGACGGTTGGGGACTAGCGGGTGAGCAGTTCTTC. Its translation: CASSDGWGLAGEQFF.

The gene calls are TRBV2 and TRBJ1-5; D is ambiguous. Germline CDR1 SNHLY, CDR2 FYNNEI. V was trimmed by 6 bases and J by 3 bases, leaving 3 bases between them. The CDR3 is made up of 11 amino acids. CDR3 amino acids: CASRLNQPQHF. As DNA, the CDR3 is TGTGCCAGCAGACTCAATCAGCCCCAGCATTTT.

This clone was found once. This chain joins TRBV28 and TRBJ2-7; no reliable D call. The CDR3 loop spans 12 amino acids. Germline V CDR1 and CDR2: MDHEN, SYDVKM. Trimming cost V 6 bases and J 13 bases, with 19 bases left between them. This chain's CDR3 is CASSDITVATYF. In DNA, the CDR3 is TGTGCCAGCAGCGATATCACAGTGGCGACATACTTC.

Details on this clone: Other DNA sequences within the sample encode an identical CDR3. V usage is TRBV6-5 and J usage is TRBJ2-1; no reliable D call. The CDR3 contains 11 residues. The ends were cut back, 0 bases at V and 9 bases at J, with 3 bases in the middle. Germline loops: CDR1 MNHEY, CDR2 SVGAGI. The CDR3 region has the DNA TGTGCCAGCAGTTACTCTCGTGAGCAGTTCTTC. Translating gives CASSYSREQFF.

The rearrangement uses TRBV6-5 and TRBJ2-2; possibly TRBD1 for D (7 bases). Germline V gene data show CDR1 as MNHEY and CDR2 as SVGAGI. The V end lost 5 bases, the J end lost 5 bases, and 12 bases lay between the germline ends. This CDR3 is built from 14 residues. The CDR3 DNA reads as TGTGCCAGCAGTCGACAGGGAGGTACCGGGGAGCTGTTTTTT. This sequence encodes CASSRQGGTGELFF.

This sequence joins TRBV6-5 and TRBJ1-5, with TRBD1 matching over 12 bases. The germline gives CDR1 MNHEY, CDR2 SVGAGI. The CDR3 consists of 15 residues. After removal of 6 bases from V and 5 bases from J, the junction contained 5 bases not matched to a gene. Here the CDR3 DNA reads TGTGCCAGCAGAGCCGGGACAGGGGGCGATCAGCCCCAGCATTTT. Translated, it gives CASRAGTGGDQPQHF.

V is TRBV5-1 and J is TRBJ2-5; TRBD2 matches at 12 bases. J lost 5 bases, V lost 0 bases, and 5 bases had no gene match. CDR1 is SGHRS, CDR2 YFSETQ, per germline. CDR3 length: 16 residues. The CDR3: CASSLVLAGGLETQYF. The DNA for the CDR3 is TGCGCCAGCAGCTTGGTGCTAGCGGGGGGGTTGGAGACCCAGTACTTC.

The CDR3 DNA sequence: TGTGCCAGCAGCTCACAGGACAGAATTTACACTGAAGCTTTCTTT. Amino acid sequence: CASSSQDRIYTEAFF. This chain uses TRBV5-6 with TRBJ1-1, with D perhaps matching TRBD1 (6 bases). This CDR3 has 15 residues. Between the trimmed V and J ends, which lost 3 bases and 3 bases, there was a span of 15 bases. Germline CDR1 reads SGHDT; CDR2 reads YYEEEE.

CDR3 residues: CSVDPGVVSYNEQFF. The DNA of the CDR3 is TGCAGCGTTGATCCCGGGGTAGTGTCCTACAATGAGCAGTTCTTC. The V and J genes are TRBV29-1 and TRBJ2-1; D might be TRBD2 (5 bases). The CDR3 covers 15 residues. Germline CDR1 is SQVTM and CDR2 is ANQGSEA. V was shortened by 3 bases and J by 1 base, with 13 bases between the two germline ends.